These T cell receptor beta chains were read from a single sample in a study of blood T cells in healthy people across ages. One entry per CDR3 protein results from TCRdb running MiXCR on the 5' RACE reads. The profile shows over 1,500,000 distinct CDR3 sequences, 49% of them singletons. The sequencing input was blood. The receptors were sampled from a woman aged 40 to 50 in good health. The CDR3 runs from the conserved cysteine through the conserved F or W. Each record gives: V gene, CDR3 length, clone size, CDR3 protein. Size is omitted from some rows. Given values are once, few, many or a class for expanded clones.

TRBV5-1	17	-	CASSLGAGHPGANVLTF
TRBV5-1	15	-	CASSVSGGEDTEAFF
TRBV20-1	12	-	CSARVTSNIQYF
TRBV3-1	16	few	CASSRGQGRVQETQYF
TRBV4-3	17	-	CASSQRRGPSGHNEQFF
TRBV6-1	12	few	CASSDGGEVRYF
TRBV29-1	12	few	CSVVPAMDEQFF
TRBV2	14	-	CASIQVEYKETQYF
TRBV5-5	17	few	CASSLAVAGASQETQYF
TRBV28	15	few	CASTQELAGPYEQFF
TRBV11-3	16	-	CASSFGGVRNTGELFF
TRBV5-1	14	few	CASSSPEGANVLTF
TRBV5-1	14	-	CASSLWVSQDTQYF
TRBV6-5	13	-	CASSYNGRDGYTF
TRBV7-3	15	-	CASSLSSRPFNEQFF
TRBV29-1	14	-	CSYTQGTGPYEQYF
TRBV28	12	-	CASSFPGQAYTF
TRBV7-9	15	-	CASSSQGARRNEQFF
TRBV4-2	15	once	CASSQNIVGNQPQHF
TRBV3-1	17	few	CASSQASGGGSSYEQYF
TRBV11-2	16	-	CASRFTGTGVNEKLFF
TRBV10-3	15	-	CAISDSGSSYNEQFF
TRBV20-1	13	-	CSAVNRGIGEEYF
TRBV7-9	14	few	CASSVRGGADTQYF
TRBV7-3	13	-	CASSLQGFTEQFF
TRBV7-2	13	few	CASSTYLGGEQYF
TRBV9	15	-	CASSVRGGQQETQYF
TRBV20-1	14	few	CSARDRLAVGTQYF
TRBV5-5	16	few	CASSLAPPSGANVLTF
TRBV29-1	15	-	CGVEARDRGTDTQYF
TRBV6-6	16	once	CASSRQGTQPGNTIYF
TRBV4-2	17	-	CASSPYAAGNGVAEAFF
TRBV7-6	17	-	CASSLARPGRVSDTQYF
TRBV4-3	19	-	CASSQDWGLAGATYNEQFF
TRBV12-3/TRBV12-4	16	-	CASSLGGHPNTGELFF
TRBV18	15	-	CASSKFDRGNQPQHF
TRBV12-3/TRBV12-4	12	-	CASSLGCYGYTF